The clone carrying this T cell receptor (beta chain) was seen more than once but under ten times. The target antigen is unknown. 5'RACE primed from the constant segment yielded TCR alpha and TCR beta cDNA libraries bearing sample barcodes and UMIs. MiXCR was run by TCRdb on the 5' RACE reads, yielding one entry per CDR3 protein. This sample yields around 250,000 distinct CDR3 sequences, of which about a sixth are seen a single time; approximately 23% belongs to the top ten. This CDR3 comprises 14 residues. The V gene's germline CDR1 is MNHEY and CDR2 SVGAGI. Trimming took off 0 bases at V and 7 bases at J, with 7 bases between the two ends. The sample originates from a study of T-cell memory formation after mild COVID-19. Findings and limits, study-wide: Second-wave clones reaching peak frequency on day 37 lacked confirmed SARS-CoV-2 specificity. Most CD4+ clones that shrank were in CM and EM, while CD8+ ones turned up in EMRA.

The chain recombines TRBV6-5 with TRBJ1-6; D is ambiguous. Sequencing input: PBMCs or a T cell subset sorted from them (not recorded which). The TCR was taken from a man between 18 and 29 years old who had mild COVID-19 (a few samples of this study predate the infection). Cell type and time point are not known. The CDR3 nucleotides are TGTGCCAGCAGTTACTCGAACGGGAATTCACCCCTCCACTTT. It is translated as CASSYSNGNSPLHF.